This paragraph covers one T cell receptor (beta chain) sequence. Its antigen is unknown. This sample is part of a study of blood T cells in healthy people across ages. Overall study results and limits: Estimated diversity, derived from one million T cells, was regarded as an underestimate.

CDR3 length equals 15 residues. V shed 2 bases, J shed 0 bases, and the junction held 2 bases outside the gene matches. Germline V lookup: CDR1 SGHRS, CDR2 YFSETQ. It was with a sample-barcoded 5' primer and a J-beta primer mix that a second PCR of roughly 7 to 12 cycles was run. TCRdb passed the 5' RACE reads through MiXCR, listing each CDR3 protein once. The data contain about 930,000 distinct CDR3 sequences, 25% to 30% of them singletons. The same data also went into a second study, on T cells of mothers and their children.

The chain is built from TRBV5-1 and TRBJ2-5; 9 positions match TRBD1. The origin of this receptor is a woman in her thirties or forties in good health. Material for sequencing was blood. The CDR3 region has the DNA TGCGCCAGCAGCTTCGGGACAGGGTACCAAGAGACCCAGTACTTC. This codes for CASSFGTGYQETQYF.